This T cell receptor (beta chain) was identified in a study of T cells after yellow fever vaccination. This clonotype has ten or more counts. As yet, its antigen is unknown. The CDR3 totals 14 residues. Germline V lookup: CDR1 MNHEY, CDR2 SMNVEV (reference sequence). Trimming removed 5 bases at V and 3 bases at J, with 13 bases between. A 5'RACE template-switching step, the method used to make TCR cDNA, added a universal primer site and UMIs. MiXCR, run by TCRdb on the 5' RACE reads, gives a single entry per CDR3 protein. The data contain about 400,000 distinct CDR3 sequences, about 6.2% of them singletons. Study-level results: Re-detected after boosting: most primary clones, more than 95% of CD4 and 75% to 90% of CD8.

This TCR was recovered from a man between 25 and 39 years old who received the YFV17D yellow fever vaccine. The specimen comprised PBMCs, sampled 5 days after the yellow fever booster vaccination. The chain carries TRBV27 and TRBJ1-1, with D tentatively TRBD1 (5 bases). The chain's CDR3 is CASSGGWGYTEAFF. Written as DNA, the CDR3 is TGTGCCAGCAGTGGGGGATGGGGTTACACTGAAGCTTTCTTT.